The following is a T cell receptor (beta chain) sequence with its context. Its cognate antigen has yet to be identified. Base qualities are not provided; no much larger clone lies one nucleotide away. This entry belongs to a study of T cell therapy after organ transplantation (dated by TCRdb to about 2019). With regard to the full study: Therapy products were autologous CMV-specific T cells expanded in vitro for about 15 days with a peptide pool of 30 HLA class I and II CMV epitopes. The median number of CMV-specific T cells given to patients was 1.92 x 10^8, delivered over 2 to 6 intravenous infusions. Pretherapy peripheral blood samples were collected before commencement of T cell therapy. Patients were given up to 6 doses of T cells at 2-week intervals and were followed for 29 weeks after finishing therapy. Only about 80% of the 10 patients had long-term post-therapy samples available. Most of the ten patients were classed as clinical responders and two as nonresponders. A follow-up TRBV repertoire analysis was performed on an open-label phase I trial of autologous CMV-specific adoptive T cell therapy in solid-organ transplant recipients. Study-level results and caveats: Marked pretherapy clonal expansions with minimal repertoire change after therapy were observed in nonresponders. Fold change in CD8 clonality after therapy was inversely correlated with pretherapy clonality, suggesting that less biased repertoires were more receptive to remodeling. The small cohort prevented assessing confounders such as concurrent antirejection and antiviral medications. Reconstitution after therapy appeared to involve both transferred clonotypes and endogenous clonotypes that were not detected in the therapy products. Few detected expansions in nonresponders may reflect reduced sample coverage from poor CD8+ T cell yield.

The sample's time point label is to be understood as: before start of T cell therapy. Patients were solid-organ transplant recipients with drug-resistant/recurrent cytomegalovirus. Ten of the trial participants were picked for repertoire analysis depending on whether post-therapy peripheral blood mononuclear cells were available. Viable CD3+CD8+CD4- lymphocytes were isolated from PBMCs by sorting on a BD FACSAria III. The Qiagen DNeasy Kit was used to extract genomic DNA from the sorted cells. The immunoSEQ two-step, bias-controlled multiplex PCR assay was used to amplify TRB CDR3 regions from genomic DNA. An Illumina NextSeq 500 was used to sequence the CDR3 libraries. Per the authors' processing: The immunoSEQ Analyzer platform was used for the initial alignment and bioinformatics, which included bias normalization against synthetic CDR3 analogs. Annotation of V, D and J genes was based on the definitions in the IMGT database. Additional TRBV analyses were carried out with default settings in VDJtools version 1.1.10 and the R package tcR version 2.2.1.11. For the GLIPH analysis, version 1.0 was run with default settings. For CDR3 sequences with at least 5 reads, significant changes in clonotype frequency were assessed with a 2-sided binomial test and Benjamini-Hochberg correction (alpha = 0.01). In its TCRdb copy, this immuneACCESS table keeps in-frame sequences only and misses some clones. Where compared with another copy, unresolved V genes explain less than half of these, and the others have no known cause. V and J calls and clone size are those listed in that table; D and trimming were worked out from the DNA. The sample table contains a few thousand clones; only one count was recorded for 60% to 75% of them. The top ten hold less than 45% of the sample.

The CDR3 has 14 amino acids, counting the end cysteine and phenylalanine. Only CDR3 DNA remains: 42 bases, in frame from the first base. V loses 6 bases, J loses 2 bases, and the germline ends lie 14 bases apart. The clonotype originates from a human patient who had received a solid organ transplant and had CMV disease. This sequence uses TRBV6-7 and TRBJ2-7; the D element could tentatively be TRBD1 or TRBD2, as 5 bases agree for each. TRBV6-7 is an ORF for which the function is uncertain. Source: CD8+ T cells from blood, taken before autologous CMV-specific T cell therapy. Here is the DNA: TGTGCCAGCAGCTTCACCGGGGACCCCTACGAGCAGTACTTC. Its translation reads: CASSFTGDPYEQYF.